The text below deals with one TCR beta chain. The entry originates in a study of blood T cell repertoires in COVID-19. Overall study context: Some COVID-19 samples were acute and others convalescent; all came from the United States, Italy and Spain. The analysed material was cDNA or gDNA that came from T cells, B-cell-depleted T cells, or PBMCs.

The germline gives CDR1 DFQATT, CDR2 SNEGSKA (reference sequence). V was pared by 3 bases and J by 4 bases, with 7 bases of the junction left unmatched. The CDR3 consists of 14 residues. Original processing notes: Reference gene primer amplification in the assay estimated nucleated cell counts. Generated by immunoSEQ multiplex PCR, the TCRdb table keeps only in-frame clones and is missing some. That table gives V, J and clone size, and the DNA gave D and trimming. The data show some 160,000 clones, roughly 90% seen once. The sequenced material came from peripheral blood. This TCR was sampled from an older woman with acute or convalescent COVID-19. The V call is TRBV20-1, the J call TRBJ2-7, with 9 bases aligning to TRBD2. The CDR3 region has the DNA TGCAGTGCTAGTTATAGCGGGAGAGGGTACGAGCAGTACTTC. Translation gives CSASYSGRGYEQYF.